A single sample gave rise to the 11 T cell receptor beta chains below, sequenced in a study of blood T cell repertoires in COVID-19. Libraries were prepared by immunoSEQ multiplex PCR; TCRdb keeps only in-frame clonotypes and omits some of them. The data contain hundreds of thousands of clones, roughly nine tenths of them singletons. Sequencing used peripheral blood. The receptors were sampled from a woman aged 18-29 years who had recovered from COVID-19.

V gene TRBV5-1 combines with J gene TRBJ2-3; 8 bases line up with TRBD2. Germline V gene data show CDR1 as SGHRS and CDR2 as YFSETQ. The CDR3 runs to 15 residues. V dropped 3 bases and J dropped 2; count of bases not matched to a gene: 5. The CDR3 nucleotides read TGCGCCAGCAGCTCGACTAGCGTACACACAGATACGCAGTATTTT. Its translation is CASSSTSVHTDTQYF.

The rearrangement joins TRBV9 to TRBJ1-2, with TRBD1 matching 9 bases. CDR1 and CDR2 from the germline V gene are SGDLS and YYNGEE. V gave up 4 bases and J gave up 2 bases; unmatched junction bases: 9. This CDR3 has 16 residues. The CDR3 loop is CASSTTPGTGNYGYTF. Here the CDR3 DNA reads TGTGCCAGCAGCACCACACCCGGGACAGGGAACTATGGCTACACCTTC.

The CDR3 spells CSVEGQMNTEAFF. CDR3 nucleotides: TGCAGCGTTGAAGGGCAGATGAACACTGAAGCTTTCTTT. The chain uses TRBV29-1 and TRBJ1-1; D not resolved. Germline CDR1 reads SQVTM; CDR2 reads ANQGSEA. The CDR3 has 13 amino acids. With 1 base removed from V and 0 bases from J, the gap between germline ends came to 6 bases.

The chain links TRBV7-9 to TRBJ1-2; no reliable D call. CDR3 length equals 13 residues. CDR1 and CDR2 (germline): SEHNR, FQNEAQ (reference sequence). V dropped 3 bases and J dropped 2 bases, with 7 bases sitting between them. The CDR3 region is CASSLTQNYGYTF. The CDR3 DNA is TGTGCCAGCAGCTTGACACAGAACTATGGCTACACCTTC. The full variable domain, in which reference TRBV7-9 and TRBJ1-2 provide the parts outside the CDR3, is DTGVSQNPRHKITKRGQNVTFRCDPISEHNRLYWYRQTLGQGPEFLTYFQNEAQLEKSRLLSDRFSAERPKGSFSTLEIQRTEQGDSAMYLCASSLTQNYGYTFGSGTRLTVV.

V gene TRBV5-1 combines with J gene TRBJ2-1; the D gene is possibly TRBD2 (6 bases). Trimming stripped 1 base from V and 0 bases from J, with 8 bases between. CDR1 is SGHRS and CDR2 is YFSETQ in the germline V gene. This CDR3 is built from 15 residues. In DNA form, the CDR3 reads TGCGCCAGCAGCTTGTCCGGGAGCTCCTACAATGAGCAGTTCTTC. Its translation is CASSLSGSSYNEQFF.

The chain couples TRBV7-8 to TRBJ2-1; weak D call: TRBD2 (6 bases). The CDR3 length is 16 residues. The germline V gene encodes CDR1 SGHVS and CDR2 FQNEAQ. V lost 5 bases and J lost 7, with 21 bases in between. CDR3: CASSLSRLEPTNEQFF. CDR3 sequence (DNA): TGTGCCAGCAGCCTCTCCCGACTAGAACCGACTAATGAGCAGTTCTTC.

J is TRBJ1-4 and V is TRBV4-2; 8 bases map to TRBD1. Germline V lookup: CDR1 LGHNA, CDR2 YNFKEQ. J lost 8 bases, V lost 4 bases, and 6 bases had no gene match. The CDR3 is 14 amino acids. The CDR3 reads CASSLGQGNEKLFF. The CDR3 DNA follows: TGTGCCAGCAGCCTCGGACAGGGAAACGAAAAACTGTTTTTT.

This clone was counted between two and nine times. V gene TRBV7-3 combines with J gene TRBJ2-1, with 13 positions matching TRBD2. In germline, CDR1 is SGHTA, CDR2 FQGTGA. This CDR3 region has 14 residues. The junction had 3 bases not matched to a gene; V was cut back by 8 bases and J by 5 bases. CDR3: CASPGLAGNNEQFF. CDR3 in DNA: TGTGCCAGCCCGGGACTAGCGGGAAACAATGAGCAGTTCTTC.

The V and J genes are TRBV7-2 and TRBJ2-1, with a weak D call TRBD1 (6 bases). Germline V gene sequence: CDR1 SGHTA, CDR2 FQGNSA. The ends were cut back, 3 bases at V and 6 bases at J, with 12 bases in the middle. The CDR3 sequence is 14 residues long. The CDR3 sequence: CASSFSPTGNEQFF. In nucleotides, the CDR3 is TGTGCCAGCAGCTTTTCCCCGACAGGCAATGAGCAGTTCTTC.

The rearrangement joins TRBV19 to TRBJ2-7; a possible D gene is TRBD1 (7 bases). Germline CDR1 reads LNHDA; CDR2 reads SQIVND (reference sequence). The V end was cut by 6 bases, the J end by 0 bases, with 15 bases between. The CDR3 is 15 residues long. The CDR3 sequence is CASRPSGGISYEQYF. In DNA, the CDR3 is TGTGCCAGTAGGCCCTCAGGGGGGATCTCCTACGAGCAGTACTTC.

V is TRBV7-2 and J is TRBJ2-3; 11 nucleotides match TRBD2. The CDR3 is made up of 16 amino acids. From germline, CDR1 is SGHTA and CDR2 FQGNSA. J was trimmed by 4 bases and V by 1 base; bases with no gene match: 4. The CDR3 sequence: CASSLVLAGVSDTQYF. The CDR3 DNA reads as TGTGCCAGCAGCTTAGTACTAGCGGGAGTTTCAGATACGCAGTATTTT.